The clone carrying this T cell receptor (beta chain) has only a few counts. Its antigen remains unknown. This sample was taken from a study of CD8 T cells in ankylosing spondylitis. General study results and limits: Earlier studies detected some motif variants in reactive arthritis synovial fluid and blood. Disease-linked clones were CD8+ and relatively rare in peripheral blood. Matched synovial fluid from ankylosing spondylitis patients was reported to be enriched for disease-linked clones. One TCR beta motif, made up of several highly homologous variants, appeared characteristic of ankylosing spondylitis blood.

TCRdb fed the 5' RACE reads into MiXCR, producing one record per CDR3 protein. The sample lists 200,000 or so distinct CDR3 sequences, 10% to 15% seen once, with about 10% in the top ten. CDR3 length: 16 residues. The V gene's germline CDR1 is SGHTA and CDR2 FQGNSA. Germline trimming cut 2 bases from V and 5 bases from J; bases unmatched to any gene: 12. The chain is built from TRBV7-2 and TRBJ2-7; 7 positions agree with TRBD1. This TCR was recovered from a female donor with ankylosing spondylitis or in good health (not recorded which). Sequences were obtained from blood, either unsorted or a sorted T cell fraction (not recorded which). The CDR3 is CASSLFWGNRGNEQYF. DNA for the CDR3: TGTGCCAGCAGCTTATTTTGGGGCAACAGGGGCAACGAGCAGTACTTC.